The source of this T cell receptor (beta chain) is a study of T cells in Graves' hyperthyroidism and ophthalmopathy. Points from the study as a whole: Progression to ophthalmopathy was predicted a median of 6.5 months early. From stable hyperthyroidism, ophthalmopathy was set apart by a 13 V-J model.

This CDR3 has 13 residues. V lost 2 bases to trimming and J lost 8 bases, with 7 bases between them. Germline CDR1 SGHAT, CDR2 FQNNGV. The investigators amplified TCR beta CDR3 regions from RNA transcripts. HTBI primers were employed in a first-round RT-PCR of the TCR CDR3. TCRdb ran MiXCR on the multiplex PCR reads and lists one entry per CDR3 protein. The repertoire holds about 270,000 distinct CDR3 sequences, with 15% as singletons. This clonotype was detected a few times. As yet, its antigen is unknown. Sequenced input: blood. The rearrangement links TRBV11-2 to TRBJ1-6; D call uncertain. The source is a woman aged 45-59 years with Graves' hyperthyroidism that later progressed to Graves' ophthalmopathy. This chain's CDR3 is CASSLSWDSPLHF. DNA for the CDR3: TGTGCCAGCAGCTTATCTTGGGATTCACCCCTCCACTTT.